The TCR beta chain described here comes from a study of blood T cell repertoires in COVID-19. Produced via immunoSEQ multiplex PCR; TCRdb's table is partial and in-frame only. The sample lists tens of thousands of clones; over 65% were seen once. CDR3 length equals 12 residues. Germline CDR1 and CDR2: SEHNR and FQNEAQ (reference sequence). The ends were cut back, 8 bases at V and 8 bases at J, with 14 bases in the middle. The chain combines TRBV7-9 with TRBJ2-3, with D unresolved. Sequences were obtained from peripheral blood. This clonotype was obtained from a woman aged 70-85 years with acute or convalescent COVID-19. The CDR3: CASSIEESTQYF. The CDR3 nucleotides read TGTGCCAGCTCTATTGAGGAGAGTACGCAGTATTTT.